Below, 18 T cell receptor beta chains from the same sample are listed, as sequenced in a study of blood T cell repertoires in COVID-19 (dated by TCRdb to the early 2020s). Library construction relied on the immunoSEQ multiplex PCR assay. TCRdb provides this immuneACCESS table in a form limited to in-frame rearrangements. Some clones are lacking; in checked studies, under half of them reflect an unresolved V gene, and why the rest are absent is not known. The sample table lists fewer than 100,000 clones, approximately 78% of them with a count of one. Under 30% of the sample goes to the ten largest clones. Sequencing used peripheral blood. Every receptor here comes from a human donor in a cohort sampled during active COVID-19.

The J gene is TRBJ2-5, the V gene TRBV6-6; 7 nucleotides match TRBD2. After removal of 7 bases from V and 3 bases from J, the junction contained 11 bases not matched to a gene. In germline, CDR1 is MNHNY, CDR2 SVGAGI (reference sequence). The CDR3 contains 15 residues. DNA for the CDR3: TGTGCCAGCAACAAGAGGCTGGGAGGGGAAGAGACCCAGTACTTC. Encoded protein: CASNKRLGGEETQYF.

The chain combines TRBV6-5 with TRBJ2-3; TRBD1 aligns across 8 bases. Trimming removed 6 bases from V and 5 bases from J; junction bases left unmatched: 10. This CDR3 is built from 15 residues. Germline values: CDR1 MNHEY, CDR2 SVGAGI. CDR3 loop: CASRGAGGEVDTQYF. CDR3 coding DNA: TGTGCCAGCAGGGGGGCAGGGGGCGAGGTAGATACGCAGTATTTT.

This clone was recorded once. The chain uses TRBV19 and TRBJ2-3, with TRBD2 identical over 12 bases. The CDR3 sequence is 17 residues long. CDR1 and CDR2 from the germline V gene are LNHDA and SQIVND (reference sequence). V was clipped by 5 bases and J by 4 bases; unmatched bases: 10. The CDR3 loop reads CASSSGMTSGGADTQYF. The CDR3 DNA reads as TGTGCCAGTAGTTCTGGGATGACTAGCGGGGGAGCAGATACGCAGTATTTT.

The genes are TRBV10-1 and TRBJ2-5, with D tentatively TRBD1 (5 bases). Trimming shortened V by 0 bases and J by 7 bases, and 9 bases separated the two germline ends. Germline V gene lookup returns CDR1 WNHNN and CDR2 SYGVQD (reference sequence). The length of the CDR3 is 13 residues. The CDR3 loop reads CASSESPGRTQYF. CDR3 bases: TGCGCCAGCAGTGAGTCGCCAGGGCGGACCCAGTACTTC.

The chain carries TRBV28 and TRBJ1-5; 8 bases agree with TRBD1. The V gene's germline CDR1 is MDHEN and CDR2 SYDVKM. The junction had 10 bases not matched to a gene; V was cut back by 5 bases and J by 7 bases. The CDR3 extends over 15 amino acids. CDR3 loop: CASSLDRAQKQPQHF. In nucleotides, the CDR3 is TGTGCCAGCAGTCTGGACAGGGCCCAGAAACAGCCCCAGCATTTT.

This clone was seen a single time. This rearrangement joins TRBV6-4 to TRBJ2-1; 7 nucleotides agree with TRBD1. V lost 0 bases, J lost 9 bases, and 8 bases stayed unmatched. CDR1 is MRHNA, CDR2 SNTAGT, per germline. This CDR3 spans 15 amino acids. The CDR3 loop is CASSDSNVGGGEQFF. In DNA, the CDR3 is TGTGCCAGCAGTGACTCGAATGTAGGGGGCGGTGAGCAGTTCTTC.

The chain carries TRBV7-8 and TRBJ1-1; D not resolved. This CDR3 region has 15 residues. Germline CDR1 and CDR2: SGHVS and FQNEAQ. Trimming removed 8 bases at V and 1 base at J, with 17 bases between. Written as DNA, the CDR3 is TGTGCCAGCTCCCCCTTTGGAGGCGGGAACACTGAAGCTTTCTTT. Its translation is CASSPFGGGNTEAFF.

V gene TRBV5-6 combines with J gene TRBJ1-5; 7 bases are shared with TRBD1. V dropped 0 bases and J dropped 7; count of bases not matched to a gene: 16. CDR3 length: 18 residues. The germline gives CDR1 SGHDT, CDR2 YYEEEE. The CDR3 DNA follows: TGTGCCAGCAGCTTGGCAGGGCAGGGGGGTTTTGCAGGACAGCCCCAGCATTTT. This translates into CASSLAGQGGFAGQPQHF. The full variable domain, completed using reference TRBV5-6 and TRBJ1-5, is DAGVTQSPTHLIKTRGQQVTLRCSPKSGHDTVSWYQQALGQGPQFIFQYYEEEERQRGNFPDRFSGHQFPNYSSELNVNALLLGDSALYLCASSLAGQGGFAGQPQHFGDGTRLSIL.

The chain is built from TRBV6-5 and TRBJ2-2, with D maybe TRBD1 (5 bases). This CDR3 has 15 amino acids. Germline V gene sequence: CDR1 MNHEY, CDR2 SVGAGI. V lost 4 bases and J 5 bases, leaving 14 bases between the germline ends. CDR3 sequence: CASSFSDRQTGELFF. The CDR3 coding sequence is TGTGCCAGCAGTTTCTCCGACAGACAGACCGGGGAGCTGTTTTTT.

The table lists this clone with a count of one. This rearrangement joins TRBV6-4 to TRBJ1-1; D remains unclear. This CDR3 is built from 12 residues. With 1 base removed from V and 7 bases from J, the gap between germline ends came to 7 bases. From germline, CDR1 is MRHNA and CDR2 SNTAGT. The CDR3 DNA sequence: TGTGCCAGCAGTGACTGGGCAGGTGAAGCTTTCTTT. Amino acid sequence: CASSDWAGEAFF.

CDR3 amino acids: CASSMAGLESNQPQHF. The CDR3 nucleotides read TGTGCCAGTAGTATGGCGGGTCTAGAGAGCAATCAGCCCCAGCATTTT. The chain joins TRBV19 to TRBJ1-5; D uncertain. The germline V gene has CDR1 LNHDA and CDR2 SQIVND (reference sequence). V was trimmed by 3 bases and J by 1 base, leaving 13 bases between them. The CDR3 length is 16 residues.

J is TRBJ2-2 and V is TRBV18; D possibly corresponds to TRBD2 (6 bases). The germline CDR1 and CDR2 sequences are KGHSH and LQKENI. Trimming left V 4 bases short and J 1 base short, with 13 bases between. The CDR3 contains 16 residues. In nucleotides, the CDR3 is TGTGCCAGCTCACGCCCCGGGGGACGGAACACCGGGGAGCTGTTTTTT. Protein product: CASSRPGGRNTGELFF.

This chain links TRBV7-8 with TRBJ2-7; TRBD1 agrees at 9 bases. Germline V gene lookup returns CDR1 SGHVS and CDR2 FQNEAQ. This CDR3 has 15 residues. V shed 5 bases, J shed 3 bases, and the junction held 8 bases outside the gene matches. Written as DNA, the CDR3 is TGTGCCAGCAGCATCGGGACAGGGTCCCTCTACGAGCAGTACTTC. This encodes CASSIGTGSLYEQYF.

The chain carries TRBV3-1 (or the pseudogene TRBV3-2) and TRBJ2-3, with D uncertain. Germline lookup yields CDR1 LGHDT and CDR2 YNNKEL (reference sequence). Between the trimmed V and J ends, which lost 1 base and 1 base, there was a span of 9 bases. This CDR3 has 15 amino acids. CDR3 region: CASSQGAVGTDTQYF. The CDR3 bases are TGTGCCAGCAGCCAAGGAGCTGTCGGCACAGATACGCAGTATTTT.

This clone was recorded a few times. The genes are TRBV30 and TRBJ2-4; 13 bases map to TRBD2. The CDR3 length is 17 residues. V lost 3 bases, J lost 0 bases, and 5 bases stayed unmatched. Looked up from germline, CDR1 is GTSNPN and CDR2 is SVGIG (reference sequence). CDR3 nucleotide sequence: TGTGCCTGGAGCGGGACTAGCGGGGCGCTAGCCAAAAACATTCAGTACTTC. Amino acid sequence: CAWSGTSGALAKNIQYF.

The genes are TRBV7-9 and TRBJ1-5; D is undetermined. Germline V gene lookup returns CDR1 SEHNR and CDR2 FQNEAQ (reference sequence). Trimming took 1 base from V and 7 from J, leaving 17 bases between them. The CDR3 contains 16 residues. Here the CDR3 reads CASSLDETGSRQPQHF. CDR3 in DNA: TGTGCCAGCAGCTTAGATGAGACTGGTTCGCGGCAGCCCCAGCATTTT.

The J gene is TRBJ2-7, the V gene TRBV7-3; 8 nucleotides align to TRBD1. V shed 2 bases and J 4 bases; nucleotides not matched to a gene: 7. Germline V gives CDR1 SGHTA, CDR2 FQGTGA. The CDR3 spans 15 residues. The CDR3, as DNA: TGTGCCAGCAGCTTAGGGCAGGGGGCTTTTTACGAGCAGTACTTC. Translating gives CASSLGQGAFYEQYF.

The chain links TRBV7-3 to TRBJ2-3, with 10 nucleotides matching TRBD2. Per germline, CDR1 SGHTA and CDR2 FQGTGA. The CDR3 loop spans 16 amino acids. J was trimmed by 6 bases and V by 4 bases; bases with no gene match: 10. CDR3 sequence reads: CASSSLGSGGADTQYF. CDR3 coding DNA: TGTGCCAGCAGCTCCCTCGGGAGCGGGGGGGCCGATACGCAGTATTTT.